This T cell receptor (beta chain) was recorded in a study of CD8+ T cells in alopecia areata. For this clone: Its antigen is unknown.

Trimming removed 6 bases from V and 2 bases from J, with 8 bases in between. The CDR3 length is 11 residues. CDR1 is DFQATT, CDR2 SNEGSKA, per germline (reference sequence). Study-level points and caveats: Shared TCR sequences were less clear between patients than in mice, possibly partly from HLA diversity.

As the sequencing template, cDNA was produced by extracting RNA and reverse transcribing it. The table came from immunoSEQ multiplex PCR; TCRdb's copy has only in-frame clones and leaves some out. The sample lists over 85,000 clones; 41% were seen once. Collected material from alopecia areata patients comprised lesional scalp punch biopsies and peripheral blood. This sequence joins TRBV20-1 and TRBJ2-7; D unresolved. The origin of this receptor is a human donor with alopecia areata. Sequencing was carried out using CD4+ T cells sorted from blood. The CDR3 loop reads CSAPEAYEQYF. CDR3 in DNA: TGCAGTGCGCCAGAGGCCTACGAGCAGTACTTC.